One sample yielded the 25 T cell receptor beta chains listed below, sequenced in a study of T cell repertoires in Merkel cell carcinoma (dated by TCRdb to the late 2010s). The library was generated by the immunoSEQ multiplex PCR assay. What TCRdb holds here is the immuneACCESS table cut down to in-frame rearrangements. Part of the clones is not present; checked against another copy, under half of the missing clones reflect an unresolved V gene, and the others are unexplained. The sample table shows roughly 14,000 clones, and roughly 80% are seen once. Of the sample, roughly 15% is held by the ten largest clones. Material for sequencing was tumor tissue. All receptors derive from an adult with Merkel cell carcinoma.

V and J are TRBV5-8 and TRBJ2-5; D is perhaps TRBD2 (6 bases). This CDR3 contains 15 residues. CDR1 is SGHTS and CDR2 is YDEGEE in the germline V gene. Trimming left V 2 bases short and J 2 bases short, with 13 bases between. As DNA, the CDR3 is TGTGCCAGCAGCTTCGGGACTCCTGGGCAAGAGACCCAGTACTTC. Translating it yields CASSFGTPGQETQYF.

The sample holds one count of this clone. The chain employs TRBV5-1 and TRBJ1-1; D is perhaps TRBD1 (5 bases). Trimming removed 3 bases at V and 4 bases at J, with 16 bases between. Germline V gene sequence: CDR1 SGHRS, CDR2 YFSETQ. This CDR3 is built from 15 residues. The CDR3 region has the DNA TGCGCCAGCAGCTCCCAGGGTAGCAAGGGCACTGAAGCTTTCTTT. Translation gives CASSSQGSKGTEAFF.

Worth noting for this clone: One end of the junction varies from germline; a read error may be responsible. The V and J genes are TRBV18 and TRBJ2-6, with 8 bases lining up with TRBD1. Looked up from germline, CDR1 is KGHSH and CDR2 is LQKENI. The CDR3 has 15 residues. Written as DNA, the CDR3 is TGTGCCAGCTCTCCACAGGGGGCTGGGGCCAACGTCCTGACTTTC. Translated: CASSPQGAGANVLTF. Variable domain in full (rest from reference TRBV18 and TRBJ2-6): NAGVMQNPRHLVRRRGQEARLRCSPMKGHSHVYWYRQLPEEGLKFMVYLQKENIIDESGMPKERFSAEFPKEGPSILRIQQVVRGDSAAYFCASSPQGAGANVLTFGAGSRLTVL.

The chain links TRBV2 to TRBJ2-6, with 9 bases matching TRBD2. Trimming took 7 bases from V and 2 from J; bases not matched to a gene: 9. The CDR3 spans 17 residues. Germline CDR1 is SNHLY and CDR2 is FYNNEI. CDR3 sequence reads: CASKGTSWNTGANVLTF. The CDR3 coding sequence is TGTGCCAGCAAGGGGACTAGCTGGAACACTGGGGCCAACGTCCTGACTTTC.

The rearrangement uses TRBV19 and TRBJ1-5, with D perhaps matching TRBD1 (6 bases). The CDR3 consists of 14 residues. V dropped 3 bases and J dropped 9 bases, with 15 bases sitting between them. CDR1 LNHDA and CDR2 SQIVND come from the germline V gene (reference sequence). As DNA, the CDR3 is TGTGCCAGTAGTATGACGGAACAGGGTTGGCCCCAGCATTTT. It is translated as CASSMTEQGWPQHF. Together with reference TRBV19 and TRBJ1-5, the CDR3 gives the full variable domain: DGGITQSPKYLFRKEGQNVTLSCEQNLNHDAMYWYRQDPGQGLRLIYYSQIVNDFQKGDIAEGYSVSREKKESFPLTVTSAQKNPTAFYLCASSMTEQGWPQHFGDGTRLSIL.

This clone showed up just once. The V and J genes are TRBV5-4 and TRBJ1-1; maybe TRBD1 (5 bases). The CDR3 extends over 16 amino acids. Trimming removed 4 bases at V and 1 base at J, with 17 bases between. Germline V lookup: CDR1 SGHNT, CDR2 YYREEE (reference sequence). The CDR3: CASSPLGDPGNTEAFF. For the CDR3, the DNA is TGTGCCAGCAGCCCGTTGGGGGATCCGGGGAACACTGAAGCTTTCTTT. The variable domain in full, completed from reference TRBV5-4 and TRBJ1-1, reads ETGVTQSPTHLIKTRGQQVTLRCSSQSGHNTVSWYQQALGQGPQFIFQYYREEENGRGNFPPRFSGLQFPNYSSELNVNALELDDSALYLCASSPLGDPGNTEAFFGQGTRLTVV.

The CDR3 DNA sequence: TGTGCCAGCAGCTTAGCCCTGCAGGGGGCCACCGGGGAGCTGTTTTTT. It encodes CASSLALQGATGELFF. The J gene is TRBJ2-2, the V gene TRBV7-2; 8 positions agree with TRBD1. CDR3 size: 16 residues. The V and J ends lost 0 bases and 4 bases, in that order; junction bases with no gene match: 4. Germline-derived CDR1 and CDR2 are SGHTA and FQGNSA.

Turning to this clone: In the same sample, other DNA sequences code for this CDR3. The chain combines TRBV6-5 with TRBJ1-1; perhaps TRBD1 as D (5 bases). CDR1 MNHEY and CDR2 SVGAGI come from the germline V gene. The CDR3 sequence is 14 residues long. The V and J ends lost 6 bases and 1 base respectively, with 12 bases between them. Here the CDR3 reads CASSRDFSNTEAFF. In nucleotides, the CDR3 is TGTGCCAGCAGCCGGGACTTCTCGAACACTGAAGCTTTCTTT.

This chain uses TRBV9 with TRBJ1-2; no definite D call. Germline lookup yields CDR1 SGDLS and CDR2 YYNGEE. Trimming took 3 bases from V and 1 from J, leaving 13 bases between them. The CDR3 extends over 15 amino acids. The CDR3 here is CASSGGGGFNYGYTF. The CDR3 nucleotides read TGTGCCAGCAGCGGAGGCGGCGGGTTTAACTATGGCTACACCTTC.

The rearrangement links TRBV5-4 to TRBJ2-3, with 9 bases fitting TRBD2. The junction had 13 bases not matched to a gene; V was cut back by 4 bases and J by 1 base. Germline CDR1 reads SGHNT; CDR2 reads YYREEE (reference sequence). CDR3 length: 18 amino acids. The CDR3 protein is CASSPLGGRGGRTDTQYF. CDR3 DNA sequence: TGTGCCAGCAGCCCTTTGGGCGGGAGGGGAGGACGCACAGATACGCAGTATTTT.

The rearrangement uses TRBV6-5 and TRBJ2-3; TRBD2 aligns across 10 bases. With 6 bases clipped from V and 6 bases from J, the junction kept 9 bases outside the gene matches. Per the germline V gene, CDR1 is MNHEY and CDR2 is SVGAGI. The CDR3 loop spans 15 amino acids. DNA for the CDR3: TGTGCCAGCAGCCGTCTAGCGGGGGAAGACGATACGCAGTATTTT. This sequence encodes CASSRLAGEDDTQYF.

CDR3 coding DNA: TGTGCCAGCAGAACGACGGCCGATCAGCCCCAGCATTTT. As protein: CASRTTADQPQHF. The chain uses TRBV6-6 and TRBJ1-5; no definite D call. With 6 bases removed from V and 5 bases from J, the gap between germline ends came to 11 bases. CDR3 length: 13 amino acids. CDR1 and CDR2 (germline): MNHNY, SVGAGI (reference sequence).

The chain recombines TRBV9 with TRBJ1-2, with 7 positions matching TRBD1. The length of the CDR3 is 15 residues. Looked up from germline, CDR1 is SGDLS and CDR2 is YYNGEE. The V segment lost 4 bases and the J segment 3 bases; nucleotides outside the gene matches: 9. CDR3 DNA: TGTGCCAGCAGCCCCCAGGGGGTGTGGGACTATGGCTACACCTTC. It is translated as CASSPQGVWDYGYTF.

This clone was seen a single time. The V call is TRBV7-2, the J call TRBJ2-1, with a possible D match to TRBD1 (6 bases). Germline CDR1 reads SGHTA; CDR2 reads FQGNSA. V lost 7 bases and J lost 3, with 13 bases in between. The CDR3 contains 14 residues. The CDR3 DNA follows: TGTGCCAGCACCGACCAAGGGGGCTACAATGAGCAGTTCTTC. Amino acids: CASTDQGGYNEQFF.

The rearrangement joins TRBV7-3 to TRBJ2-1; no clear D gene. Trimming shortened V by 2 bases and J by 7 bases, and 15 bases separated the two germline ends. The CDR3 runs to 15 residues. In germline, CDR1 is SGHTA, CDR2 FQGTGA. The DNA of the CDR3 is TGTGCCAGCAGCTTAGGTTTGGCTGAAGCTAATGAGCAGTTCTTC. This gives the protein CASSLGLAEANEQFF.

The rearrangement joins TRBV5-1 to TRBJ1-1; D gene ambiguous. V lost 7 bases to trimming and J lost 1 base, with 11 bases between them. CDR3 length: 13 residues. CDR1 is SGHRS and CDR2 is YFSETQ in the germline V gene. CDR3 residues: CASYQTPNTEAFF. CDR3 DNA sequence: TGCGCCAGCTACCAAACTCCGAACACTGAAGCTTTCTTT.

This sequence joins TRBV5-1 and TRBJ2-1; maybe TRBD2 (5 bases). CDR3 size: 16 residues. The V gene lost 6 bases and the J gene lost 7 bases, with 23 bases spanning the gap. Germline CDR1 is SGHRS and CDR2 is YFSETQ. This chain's CDR3 is CASTPGVQNTLNEQFF. The DNA of the CDR3 is TGCGCCAGCACCCCCGGGGTACAGAATACACTTAATGAGCAGTTCTTC.

The genes are TRBV18 and TRBJ2-1, with 7 bases matching TRBD2. From germline, CDR1 is KGHSH and CDR2 LQKENI. CDR3 length: 18 residues. V was clipped by 6 bases and J by 10 bases; unmatched bases: 24. The CDR3 sequence is CASSPDMGSSGGREEQFF. In nucleotides, the CDR3 is TGTGCCAGCTCTCCGGACATGGGGAGCAGTGGCGGGAGAGAAGAGCAGTTCTTC.

The V and J genes are TRBV6-5 and TRBJ2-5; D may be TRBD1 or TRBD2 (5 bases each). There are 15 residues in the CDR3. Trimming took 1 base from V and 2 from J, leaving 11 bases between them. The V gene's germline CDR1 is MNHEY and CDR2 SVGAGI. The CDR3 DNA is TGTGCCAGCAGTTACTGGGGGATCCGTCAAGAGACCCAGTACTTC. It translates to CASSYWGIRQETQYF.

The chain combines TRBV9 with TRBJ2-5; the match to TRBD1 covers 7 bases. Germline trimming cut 4 bases from V and 1 base from J; bases unmatched to any gene: 7. The CDR3 is 15 amino acids. Germline-derived CDR1 and CDR2 are SGDLS and YYNGEE. In nucleotides, the CDR3 is TGTGCCAGCAGCCGCTCACAGGGGTTCCAAGAGACCCAGTACTTC. This encodes CASSRSQGFQETQYF.

This chain connects TRBV4-1 to TRBJ2-1; D gene uncertain. CDR1 and CDR2 (germline): MGHRA, YSYEKL. The CDR3 extends over 13 amino acids. Trimming removed 0 bases from V and 8 bases from J, with 8 bases in between. The CDR3 sequence is CASSQEPWYEQFF. In nucleotides, the CDR3 is TGCGCCAGCAGCCAAGAACCTTGGTATGAGCAGTTCTTC.

DNA of the CDR3: TGTGCCAGCTCCCCCGAGGGGAGCTATGGCTACACCTTC. As protein: CASSPEGSYGYTF. This chain uses TRBV18 with TRBJ1-2; tentatively, D is TRBD1 (5 bases). Germline loops: CDR1 KGHSH, CDR2 LQKENI. Trimming took off 6 bases at V and 4 bases at J, with 12 bases between the two ends. The CDR3 loop spans 13 amino acids.

The genes are TRBV5-4 and TRBJ2-1; the D gene is possibly TRBD2 (5 bases). The CDR3 is made up of 15 amino acids. Germline V lookup: CDR1 SGHNT, CDR2 YYREEE (reference sequence). Trimming cost V 0 bases and J 10 bases, with 17 bases left between them. The CDR3 is CASSLAGASSNEQFF. Here the CDR3 DNA reads TGTGCCAGCAGCTTGGCCGGCGCTAGCTCAAACGAGCAGTTCTTC.

V and J are TRBV7-2 and TRBJ2-1; perhaps TRBD1 as D (5 bases). The germline CDR1 and CDR2 sequences are SGHTA and FQGNSA. This CDR3 has 15 residues. Trimming left V 0 bases short and J 4 bases short, with 10 bases between. DNA for the CDR3: TGTGCCAGCAGCTTAGCACGACAGCTTTACAATGAGCAGTTCTTC. This gives the protein CASSLARQLYNEQFF.

In its sample, this clone was seen once. The V call is TRBV19, the J call TRBJ1-1; D not resolved. Deletions cut 8 bases from V and 5 bases from J, with 12 bases between. In germline, CDR1 is LNHDA, CDR2 SQIVND (reference sequence). The CDR3 contains 12 residues. DNA of the CDR3: TGTGCCAGTGGGCTTACGTGGACTGAAGCTTTCTTT. This encodes CASGLTWTEAFF.